This paragraph covers one TCR beta chain sequence. Its antigen is unknown. This sample stems from a study of T cells after posttransplantation cyclophosphamide. Overall study findings and caveats: Donor-recipient repertoire similarity was low at 1-2 months, rising over year one.

The naive gate required viable CD3+CD4+ or CD3+CD8+ cells with CCR7+CD45RA+CD45RO-CD95-CD27+CD28+ phenotype. Trimming removed 1 base from V and 6 bases from J, with 11 bases in between. CDR3 length equals 14 residues. Germline assignment: CDR1 SGHTA and CDR2 FQGNSA. Data came from immunoSEQ multiplex PCR; TCRdb stores just in-frame clones and leaves some out. The table shows 7,500 to 10,000 clones, with roughly 98% occurring only once. The origin of this receptor is a woman aged 60-70 years in good health, CMV-negative, and a related stem cell transplant donor. The sample comprised naive CD4+ T cells sorted from PBMCs. J is TRBJ2-3 and V is TRBV7-2, with D possibly being TRBD2 (6 bases). The CDR3 here is CASSLVAAGDTQYF. In DNA form, the CDR3 reads TGTGCCAGCAGCTTAGTGGCGGCGGGGGATACGCAGTATTTT.